This T cell receptor (beta chain) derives from a study of OX40 agonist ivuxolimab in advanced cancers. Germline loops: CDR1 KGHSH, CDR2 LQKENI. The V gene lost 3 bases and the J gene lost 4 bases, with 15 bases spanning the gap. CDR3 length: 15 amino acids. Profiling relied on immunoSEQ multiplex PCR, and the TCRdb table lists in-frame clones only, not all of them. The sample holds approximately 40,000 clones, 80% seen once. This TCR came from an adult with an advanced solid tumor such as melanoma, head and neck, liver or kidney cancer. J is TRBJ1-1 and V is TRBV18; D gene ambiguous. Sample: CD4+ or CD8+ T cells sorted from blood, taken in a trial of the OX40 agonist ivuxolimab. For the CDR3, the DNA is TGTGCCAGCTCACCGCAAGCGGGTGCGGGCACTGAAGCTTTCTTT. Protein product: CASSPQAGAGTEAFF. Supplemented by reference TRBV18 and TRBJ1-1, the full variable domain reads NAGVMQNPRHLVRRRGQEARLRCSPMKGHSHVYWYRQLPEEGLKFMVYLQKENIIDESGMPKERFSAEFPKEGPSILRIQQVVRGDSAAYFCASSPQAGAGTEAFFGQGTRLTVV.